This T cell receptor (beta chain) was sequenced during a study of blood T cell dynamics during melanoma immunotherapy (dated by TCRdb to about 2020). The study in broad terms: The patients had metastatic melanoma and were given first-line pembrolizumab or nivolumab plus ipilimumab as standard of care in the United Kingdom. Peripheral T cell receptor repertoires of metastatic melanoma patients were profiled before and after one cycle of checkpoint inhibitor therapy to find early correlates of response. A training cohort was formed from consecutive patients, and a further independent group of patients from the same centre was pooled into an external validation set. What the research found in general, with its limitations: The relatively small sample size was acknowledged as potentially limiting generalization of the results. Patients who later achieved disease control showed a bifurcated PBMC repertoire reorganization at W3, with increased clonality or increased diversity, unlike progressors. Whether the T cell clones behind the repertoire changes were melanoma-specific or instead reflected general immune activation was something the study could not determine.

Comment on this clone: There is no known antigen for this receptor. The record has no base qualities; no much larger clone is one base away.

V trim: 0 bases; J trim: 2 bases; unmatched bases: 3. Measured from the cysteine to the phenylalanine, the CDR3 is 15 residues long. Here the CDR3 DNA is all that survives: 45 bases in frame from base 1. Sequences SGHRS (CDR1) and YFSETQ (CDR2) are obtained from the germline V gene. The sample's time point label, in plain terms: pre-treatment baseline. Blood samples were taken at two points: before treatment (T0) and at week 3 (W3), which came after the first cycle of checkpoint blockade. Except for a couple of patients with rapid clinical progression, response was assessed 12 weeks after the first infusion by RECIST 1.1; disease control meant complete response, partial response or stable disease. Any patient who had received prior systemic cancer treatment, was on concomitant immunosuppressant therapy or had synchronous other active malignancies was excluded. Bulk PBMC and plasma cell-free DNA were both sequenced for TCR beta so that circulating cells and T cell turnover could be tracked. PBMC were isolated from blood with Lymphoprep and SepMate tubes, followed by red cell lysis. QIAamp DNA Blood Mini kits were used to extract DNA from PBMC and sorted T cell subsets.

Every bulk PBMC sample had a fixed 350 ng of DNA loaded. Following the manufacturer instructions, the immunoSEQ TCRb Assay kit was used to amplify TCR beta CDR3 sequences from genomic DNA. The KAPA Library Quantification Kit for Illumina platforms was used to quantify the pooled libraries by qPCR. Pooled libraries were clustered at roughly 0.55-1.2 pM and sequenced on an Illumina NextSeq 500. The authors' pipeline ran thus. The TCR data were analyzed using immunoSEQ ANALYZER and the R LymphoSeq package. A rearrangement efficiency score was calculated as productive divided by the sum of productive and non-productive CDR3 sequences. Clonality was measured with the Gini coefficient and diversity with the Renyi index at alpha=1, and both measures were compared pairwise between timepoints within each patient. In LymphoSeq, clonal relatedness was computed with an edit distance of 3 and repertoire similarity was computed with the Bhattacharyya coefficient. To classify response, a linear discriminant analysis based on week-3 changes in clonality and diversity was built using the R MASS and caret packages. TCRdb re-hosts the immuneACCESS table, in-frame sequences only. Its copies lack some clones; in the studies checked, an unresolved V gene accounts for under half of them, and the cause for the rest is not known. V and J calls and clone size are those listed in that table; D and trimming were worked out from the DNA. Counted in this sample were under 8,000 clones; around four fifths of them appeared once. 35% to 45% of the sample comes from the top ten.

The rearrangement joined TRBV5-1 to TRBJ2-7, and TRBD2 matches 9 of the central bases. The sequence came from a human donor with melanoma. Some clones in this sample may be carry-over from other donors' samples. The sequences come from blood, collected from a patient treated with checkpoint blockade. The CDR3 protein: CASSLVAGVAYEQYF. The DNA sequence is as follows: TGCGCCAGCAGCTTGGTAGCGGGAGTTGCCTACGAGCAGTACTTC. With the rest looked up from the reference TRBV5-1 and TRBJ2-7 genes rather than sequenced, the full variable domain is KAGVTQTPRYLIKTRGQQVTLSCSPISGHRSVSWYQQTPGQGLQFLFEYFSETQRNKGNFPGRFSGRQFSNSRSEMNVSTLELGDSALYLCASSLVAGVAYEQYFGPGTRLTVT.